The rows below give T cell receptor beta chains drawn from one sample of a study of graft-versus-host responses after intestinal transplantation. The table came from immunoSEQ multiplex PCR; TCRdb's copy has only in-frame clones and leaves some out. The data show 29,000 or so clones, approximately 80% seen once. The specimen comprised ileum tissue, sampled 98 days after intestinal transplantation. These receptors were obtained from a human patient who received an intestinal transplant, so some T cells may come from the graft donor. Each CDR3 is given with its conserved first and last residue. A D gene is named only where the DNA matches it firmly. Expanded clones are given a class, and other clones once, few, many or no size at all.

size,J,V,D,DNA,CDR3
.,TRBJ2-7,TRBV6-5,TRBD2,TGTGCCAGCAGCCCGGAGACTAGCGGGGGGTACGAGCAGTACTTC,CASSPETSGGYEQYF
few,TRBJ1-4,TRBV5-6,.,TGTGCCAGCAGCGTGTTGTTAGGACCACTGTTTTTT,CASSVLLGPLFF
.,TRBJ1-6,TRBV7-2,.,TGTGCCAGCAGTCCAGGGTATGGGTCACCCCTCCACTTT,CASSPGYGSPLHF
.,TRBJ1-5,TRBV6-5,.,TGTGCCAGCAGCCGGGTTTGGGGCAATCAGCCCCAGCATTTT,CASSRVWGNQPQHF
.,TRBJ1-2,TRBV7-9,.,TGTGCCAGCAGCCAAAAAGGCCTACAGGGTCTCTATGGCTACACCTTC,CASSQKGLQGLYGYTF
.,TRBJ2-3,TRBV7-2,.,TGTGCCAGCAGCTTTGCTGTGGATACGCAGTATTTT,CASSFAVDTQYF
.,TRBJ2-7,TRBV6-1,TRBD1,TGTGCCACTGGGACCGGGACAGGGGCGGCCGAGCAGTACTTC,CATGTGTGAAEQYF
once,TRBJ2-7,TRBV5-4,TRBD2,TGTGCCAGCAGCTTGACTAGCGGGGGTCGCGAGCAGTACTTC,CASSLTSGGREQYF
.,TRBJ2-5,TRBV20-1,.,TGCAGTGCTCCCACGGGAGAGACCCAGTACTTC,CSAPTGETQYF
once,TRBJ2-7,TRBV5-6,TRBD1,TGTGCCAGCAGCCGTAAGACAGGGGTTGGCGAGCAGTACTTC,CASSRKTGVGEQYF
.,TRBJ1-3,TRBV19,.,TGTGCCTCCCGGGGATCTGGAAACACCATATATTTT,CASRGSGNTIYF
few,TRBJ1-2,TRBV7-2,.,TGTGCCAGCAGCTTAACCCCAAGCCCCAATGGCTACACCTTC,CASSLTPSPNGYTF
.,TRBJ1-5,TRBV7-8,.,TGTGCCAGCAGCTGGGGGACGGGTTTGGGCAATCAGCCCCAGCATTTT,CASSWGTGLGNQPQHF
.,TRBJ2-3,TRBV11-3,TRBD1,TGTGCCAGCAGCTTAAGGTTCGGACAGGGGGTCTCAGATACGCAGTATTTT,CASSLRFGQGVSDTQYF
.,TRBJ1-1,TRBV19,TRBD1,TGTGCCAGTAGCCGGACCGAGGGGGCCTACACTGAAGCTTTCTTT,CASSRTEGAYTEAFF
.,TRBJ1-5,TRBV27,.,TGTGCCAGCAGTTTATCGGCGGGGGGGGGCGCTCAGCCCCAGCATTTT,CASSLSAGGGAQPQHF
.,TRBJ1-5,TRBV14,.,TGTGCCAGCAGCTACCCTCGGGCCTGGACCAATCAGCCCCAGCATTTT,CASSYPRAWTNQPQHF
.,TRBJ1-3,TRBV2,.,TGTGCCAGTCAACTACGAGGGCAGGCCCAATCGTTAGCTGGAAACACCATATATTTT,CASQLRGQAQSLAGNTIYF
.,TRBJ2-6,TRBV7-2,.,TGTGCCAGCAGCTTATGGGGGGCTGGGGCCAACGTCCTGACTTTC,CASSLWGAGANVLTF
.,TRBJ2-1,TRBV27,TRBD1,TGTGCCAGCAGTCCAGGAGATACAGGGGGCGAGCAGTTCTTC,CASSPGDTGGEQFF
.,TRBJ1-2,TRBV10-3,.,TGTGCCATCAGAAGTCTAGGGACGACCTCAACAGGCTACACCTTC,CAIRSLGTTSTGYTF
.,TRBJ2-5,TRBV15,.,TGTGCCACCGCTACTAGGGGGGAGGAGACCCAGTACTTC,CATATRGEETQYF
.,TRBJ1-3,TRBV9,.,TGTGCCAGCAGCGTAGCCGCAGGGATAGGCGGAAACACCATATATTTT,CASSVAAGIGGNTIYF
.,TRBJ1-1,TRBV7-2,.,TGTGCCAGCAGCTTAGAAGGAGGGATGGTATCTGAAGCTTTCTTT,CASSLEGGMVSEAFF
.,TRBJ2-7,TRBV4-1,.,TGCGCCAGCAGCTTACGTTACCCCCTAGACACGGCAAGCTCCTACGGGCAGTACTTC,CASSLRYPLDTASSYGQYF
.,TRBJ2-5,TRBV7-9,.,TGTGCCAGCAGCTTAGTTGGGCGGGCCTTGTACCAAGAGACCCAGTACTTC,CASSLVGRALYQETQYF
.,TRBJ2-2,TRBV13,.,TGTGCCAGCAGCTTAGACAGGGTGGACACCGGGGAGCTGTTTTTT,CASSLDRVDTGELFF
.,TRBJ2-2,TRBV5-1,.,TGCGCCAGCAGCTCCGTAACAGCGCCCGGGGAGCTGTTTTTT,CASSSVTAPGELFF
medium-sized,TRBJ2-2,TRBV11-2,.,TGTGCCAGCAGCTACAGGGTTCGCACCGGGGAGCTGTTTTTT,CASSYRVRTGELFF
once,TRBJ1-5,TRBV27,.,TGTGCCAGCAGCCCCGGGGCTAGCAATCAGCCCCAGCATTTT,CASSPGASNQPQHF
.,TRBJ2-3,TRBV9,.,TGTGCCAGCAGCTCACCGGGGTCAGGGGTCCCAGATACGCAGTATTTT,CASSSPGSGVPDTQYF
few,TRBJ2-3,TRBV5-4,TRBD2,TGTGCCAGCAGCTTGGGACTAGCGGGGGGGTCGGCGGGTACGCAGTATTTT,CASSLGLAGGSAGTQYF
.,TRBJ1-2,TRBV11-2,.,TGTGCCAGCAGCCCCCGAGTGGGAGGGGCCAACTATGGCTACACCTTC,CASSPRVGGANYGYTF
.,TRBJ2-3,TRBV7-9,.,TGTGCCAGCAGCCTAACAGGGCCCCTGGTAATCCACACAGATACGCAGTATTTT,CASSLTGPLVIHTDTQYF
.,TRBJ1-1,TRBV13,.,TGTGCCAGCAGCTTAGGCCGCTTACCGGAGACAGGTTCCATGAACACTGAAGCTTTCTTT,CASSLGRLPETGSMNTEAFF
.,TRBJ2-5,TRBV6-1,TRBD2,TGTGCCAGTAGAAGCGGGGGGACCCAGTACTTC,CASRSGGTQYF
.,TRBJ2-7,TRBV28,.,TGTGCCAGCAGTTCCCGGGAGAAACAGTACTTC,CASSSREKQYF
.,TRBJ1-3,TRBV5-5,.,TGTGCCAGCAGCTTGGTGGTGGGGAAGACTGGAAACACCATATATTTT,CASSLVVGKTGNTIYF
.,TRBJ2-1,TRBV10-3,.,TGTGCCATCCGGTTTCCAGACTACAATGAGCAGTTCTTC,CAIRFPDYNEQFF
.,TRBJ2-7,TRBV27,TRBD1,TGTGCCAGCAGTTTATCGGGACAGGGGTACAGCGAGCAGTACTTC,CASSLSGQGYSEQYF
once,TRBJ1-2,TRBV30,.,TGTGCCTGGAGTGTAACAGGGAGTGGCTACACCTTC,CAWSVTGSGYTF
.,TRBJ2-1,TRBV7-3,TRBD1,TGTGCCATTACAGACAGGGGTGGAGATGAGCAGCTCTTC,CAITDRGGDEQLF
.,TRBJ1-3,TRBV6-6,TRBD1,TGTGCCAGCAGAGATCCAGGGGGCACCATATATTTT,CASRDPGGTIYF
.,TRBJ2-7,TRBV29-1,.,TGCAGCGTCGAGCAGGACAGCTCCTACGAGCAGTACTTC,CSVEQDSSYEQYF
.,TRBJ1-5,TRBV19,TRBD1,TGTGCCAGTAGCTCACAGGGGGCGGGAAATCAGCCCCAGCATTTT,CASSSQGAGNQPQHF
once,TRBJ1-2,TRBV9,TRBD1,TGTGCCAGCAGCGGATACTCGGGACAGTCAATTTATGGCTACACCTTC,CASSGYSGQSIYGYTF
.,TRBJ2-1,TRBV5-1,.,TGCGCCAGCAGCTTCCTTTCGGGGGTCCCGAATGAGCAGTTCTTC,CASSFLSGVPNEQFF
.,TRBJ1-5,TRBV10-3,.,TGTGCCATCAGCTTGGACGGAAATCAGCCCCAGCATTTT,CAISLDGNQPQHF
.,TRBJ2-5,TRBV25-1,.,TGTGCCAGCAGTGTAGGGGCCGGGGCGCAAGAGACCCAGTACTTC,CASSVGAGAQETQYF
.,TRBJ1-2,TRBV5-1,.,TGCGCCAGCAGCTGGGGGGACCGCGATGGCTACACCTTC,CASSWGDRDGYTF
.,TRBJ2-7,TRBV5-8,TRBD1,TGTGCCAGCACCCCGCAGGGGGCGGGAACCTACGAGCAGTACTTC,CASTPQGAGTYEQYF
.,TRBJ2-1,TRBV6-5,TRBD2,TGTGCCAGCAGCAAAGGACTAGCGGGGGGGAATGAGCAGTTCTTC,CASSKGLAGGNEQFF
few,TRBJ2-1,TRBV7-3,.,TGTGCCAGCAGCTCAACCCTTTTCCCCAGGTCGCGTGAGCAGTTCTTC,CASSSTLFPRSREQFF
once,TRBJ1-1,TRBV6-5,.,TGTGCCAGCAGCGAAAGCAGGGCCTCCGAAGCTTTCTTT,CASSESRASEAFF
.,TRBJ2-3,TRBV9,TRBD2,TGTGCCAGCAGCCTCTCTTGGGGGGGAGATACGCAGTATTTT,CASSLSWGGDTQYF
.,TRBJ2-2,TRBV7-9,TRBD2,TGTGCCAGCAGCTCGTTAGCGGGGAACACCGGGGAGCTGTTTTTT,CASSSLAGNTGELFF
.,TRBJ1-1,TRBV10-3,.,TGTGCCTCGGACCAGGGAGTGAACACTGAAGCTTTCTTT,CASDQGVNTEAFF
.,TRBJ2-1,TRBV28,.,TGTGCCAGCAGCGAACACCCTGGGGCCCTGGGCAATGAGCAGTTCTTC,CASSEHPGALGNEQFF
.,TRBJ1-6,TRBV7-9,.,TGTGCCAGCAGCGCCGACTTTGGTATGGGAAATTCACCCCTCCACTTT,CASSADFGMGNSPLHF